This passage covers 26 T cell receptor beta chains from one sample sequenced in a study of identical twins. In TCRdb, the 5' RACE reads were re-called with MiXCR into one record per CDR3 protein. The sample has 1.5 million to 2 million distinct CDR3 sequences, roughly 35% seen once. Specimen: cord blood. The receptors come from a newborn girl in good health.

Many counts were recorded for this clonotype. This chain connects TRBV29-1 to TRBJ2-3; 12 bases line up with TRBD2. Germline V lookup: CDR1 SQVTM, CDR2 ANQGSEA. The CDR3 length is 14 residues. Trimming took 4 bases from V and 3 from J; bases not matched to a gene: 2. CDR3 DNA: TGCAGCGTTGGCGGACTAGCGGGGACAGATACGCAGTATTTT. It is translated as CSVGGLAGTDTQYF.

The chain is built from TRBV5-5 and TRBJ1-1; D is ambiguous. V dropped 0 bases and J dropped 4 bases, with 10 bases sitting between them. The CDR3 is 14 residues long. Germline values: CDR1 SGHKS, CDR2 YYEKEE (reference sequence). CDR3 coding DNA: TGTGCCAGCAGCTTGGAACCGTTCGTCACTGAAGCTTTCTTT. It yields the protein CASSLEPFVTEAFF.

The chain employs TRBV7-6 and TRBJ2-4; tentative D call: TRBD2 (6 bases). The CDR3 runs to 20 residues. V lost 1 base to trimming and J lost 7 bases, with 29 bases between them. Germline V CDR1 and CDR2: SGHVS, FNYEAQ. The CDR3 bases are TGTGCCAGCAGCTTAGAAGTACGGGCCAGGGAGGCTGGCCGTTCCAACATTCAGTACTTC. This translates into CASSLEVRAREAGRSNIQYF.

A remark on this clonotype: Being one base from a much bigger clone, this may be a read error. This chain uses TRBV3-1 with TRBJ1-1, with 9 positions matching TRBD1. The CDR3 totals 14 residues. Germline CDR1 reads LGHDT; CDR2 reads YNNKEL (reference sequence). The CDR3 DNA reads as TGTGCCAGCAGCTCCGGGACAGGGAACATTGAAGCTTTCTTT. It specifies CASSSGTGNIEAFF.

The CDR3 protein is CAIRGLGYSPLHF. The CDR3 coding sequence is TGTGCCATCAGGGGCCTAGGGTATTCACCCCTCCACTTT. This chain uses TRBV10-3 with TRBJ1-6; D gene ambiguous. Per the germline V gene, CDR1 is ENHRY and CDR2 is SYGVKD. CDR3 length equals 13 residues. The ends were cut back, 6 bases at V and 8 bases at J, with 11 bases in the middle.

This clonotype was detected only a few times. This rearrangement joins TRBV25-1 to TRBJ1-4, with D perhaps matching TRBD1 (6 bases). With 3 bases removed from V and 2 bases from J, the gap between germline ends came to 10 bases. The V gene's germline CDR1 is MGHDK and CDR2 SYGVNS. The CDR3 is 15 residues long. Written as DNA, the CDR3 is TGTGCCAGCAGTGATCTCCAGGGGACTAATGAAAAACTGTTTTTT. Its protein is CASSDLQGTNEKLFF.

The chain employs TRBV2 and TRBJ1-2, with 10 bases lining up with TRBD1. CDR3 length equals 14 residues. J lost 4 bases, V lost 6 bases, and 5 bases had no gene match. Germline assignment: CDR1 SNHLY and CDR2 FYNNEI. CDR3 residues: CASRGTGETYGYTF. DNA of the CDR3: TGTGCCAGCAGGGGGACAGGGGAGACCTATGGCTACACCTTC.

In nucleotides, the CDR3 is TGCAGTGCTAGGACAGGCGAGAGTCCCAAAAACATTCAGTACTTC. Encoded protein: CSARTGESPKNIQYF. V is TRBV20-1 and J is TRBJ2-4; D is perhaps TRBD1 (6 bases). Germline V lookup: CDR1 DFQATT, CDR2 SNEGSKA (reference sequence). The CDR3 covers 15 residues. Between the trimmed V and J ends, which lost 3 bases and 2 bases, there was a span of 14 bases.

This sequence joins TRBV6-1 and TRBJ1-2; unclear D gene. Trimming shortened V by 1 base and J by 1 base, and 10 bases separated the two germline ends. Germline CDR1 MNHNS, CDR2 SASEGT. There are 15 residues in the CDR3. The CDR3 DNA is TGTGCCAGCAGTGAAGGGCAGGACTTTAACTATGGCTACACCTTC. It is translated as CASSEGQDFNYGYTF.

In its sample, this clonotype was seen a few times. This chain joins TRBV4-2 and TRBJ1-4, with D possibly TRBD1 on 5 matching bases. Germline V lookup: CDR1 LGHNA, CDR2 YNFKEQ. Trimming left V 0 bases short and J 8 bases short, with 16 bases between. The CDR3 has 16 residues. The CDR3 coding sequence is TGTGCCAGCAGCCAAGAGGCATGGCAGGGAGGCGAAAAACTGTTTTTT. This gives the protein CASSQEAWQGGEKLFF.

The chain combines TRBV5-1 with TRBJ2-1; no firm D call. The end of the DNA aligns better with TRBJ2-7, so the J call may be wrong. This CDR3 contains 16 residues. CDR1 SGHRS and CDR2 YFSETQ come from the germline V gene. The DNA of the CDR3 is TGCGCCAGCAGCTTGGGTCAGTTGAGCTCCTACAATGAGCAGTACTTC. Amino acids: CASSLGQLSSYNEQYF.

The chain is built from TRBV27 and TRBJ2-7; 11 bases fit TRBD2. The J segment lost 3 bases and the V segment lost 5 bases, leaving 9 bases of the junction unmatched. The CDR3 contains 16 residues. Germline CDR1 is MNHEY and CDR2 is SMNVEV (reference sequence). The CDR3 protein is CASSLDPGLAVYEQYF. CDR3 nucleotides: TGTGCCAGCAGTCTGGACCCGGGACTAGCGGTCTACGAGCAGTACTTC.

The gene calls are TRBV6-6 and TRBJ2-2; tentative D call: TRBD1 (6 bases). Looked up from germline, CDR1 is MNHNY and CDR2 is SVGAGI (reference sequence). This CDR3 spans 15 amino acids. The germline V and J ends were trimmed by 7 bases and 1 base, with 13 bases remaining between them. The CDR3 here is CASITQGWNTGELFF. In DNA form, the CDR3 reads TGTGCCAGCATCACACAGGGTTGGAACACCGGGGAGCTGTTTTTT.

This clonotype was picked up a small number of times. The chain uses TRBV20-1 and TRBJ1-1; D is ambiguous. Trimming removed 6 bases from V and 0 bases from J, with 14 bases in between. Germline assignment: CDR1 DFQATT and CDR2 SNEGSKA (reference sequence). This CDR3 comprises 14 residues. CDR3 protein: CSAIILRLNTEAFF. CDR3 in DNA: TGCAGTGCCATCATTCTGAGGCTGAACACTGAAGCTTTCTTT.

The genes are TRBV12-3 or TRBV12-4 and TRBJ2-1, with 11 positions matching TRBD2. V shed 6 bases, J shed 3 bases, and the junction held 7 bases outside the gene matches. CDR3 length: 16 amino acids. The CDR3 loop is CASSEGLAGVYNEQFF. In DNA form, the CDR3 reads TGTGCCAGCAGCGAAGGACTAGCGGGCGTCTACAATGAGCAGTTCTTC.

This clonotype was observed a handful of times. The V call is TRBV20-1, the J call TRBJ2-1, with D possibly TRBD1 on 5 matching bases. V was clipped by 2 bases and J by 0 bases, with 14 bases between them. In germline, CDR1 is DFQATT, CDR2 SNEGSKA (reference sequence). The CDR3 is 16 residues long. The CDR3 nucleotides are TGCAGTGCTAGAACTCGACAGAAAAGCTCCTACAATGAGCAGTTCTTC. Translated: CSARTRQKSSYNEQFF.

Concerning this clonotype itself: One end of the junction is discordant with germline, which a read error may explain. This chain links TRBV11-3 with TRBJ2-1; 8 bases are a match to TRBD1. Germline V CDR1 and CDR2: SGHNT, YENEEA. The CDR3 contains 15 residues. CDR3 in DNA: TGTGCCAACAGCTTAGGTGGGACAGGCAACAATGAGCAGTTCTTC. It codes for CANSLGGTGNNEQFF.

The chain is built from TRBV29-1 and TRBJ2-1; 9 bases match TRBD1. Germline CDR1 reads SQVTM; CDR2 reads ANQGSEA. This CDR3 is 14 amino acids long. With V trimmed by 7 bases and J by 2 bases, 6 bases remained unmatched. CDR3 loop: CSAGWTGAYNEQFF. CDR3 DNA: TGCAGCGCCGGATGGACAGGGGCCTACAATGAGCAGTTCTTC.

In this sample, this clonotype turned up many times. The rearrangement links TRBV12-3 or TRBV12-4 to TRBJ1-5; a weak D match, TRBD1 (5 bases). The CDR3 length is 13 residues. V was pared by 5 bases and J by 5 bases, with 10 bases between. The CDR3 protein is CASSVQGYQPQHF. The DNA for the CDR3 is TGTGCCAGCAGTGTGCAGGGTTATCAGCCCCAGCATTTT.

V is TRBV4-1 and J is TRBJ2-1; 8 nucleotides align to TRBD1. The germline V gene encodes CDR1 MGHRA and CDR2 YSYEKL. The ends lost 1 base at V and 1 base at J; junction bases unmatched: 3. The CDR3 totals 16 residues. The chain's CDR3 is CASSQAGDRSYNEQFF. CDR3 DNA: TGCGCCAGCAGCCAAGCGGGGGACAGGTCCTACAATGAGCAGTTCTTC.

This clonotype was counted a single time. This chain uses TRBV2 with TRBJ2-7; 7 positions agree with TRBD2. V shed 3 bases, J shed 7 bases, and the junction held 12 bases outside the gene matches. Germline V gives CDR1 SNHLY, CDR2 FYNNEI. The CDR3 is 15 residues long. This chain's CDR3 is CASSEIGGSGNEQYF. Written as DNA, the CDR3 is TGTGCCAGCAGTGAGATTGGCGGGAGTGGGAATGAGCAGTACTTC.

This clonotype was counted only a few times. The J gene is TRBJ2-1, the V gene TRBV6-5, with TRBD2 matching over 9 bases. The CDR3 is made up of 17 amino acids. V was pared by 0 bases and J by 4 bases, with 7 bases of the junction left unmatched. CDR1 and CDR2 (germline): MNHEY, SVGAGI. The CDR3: CASSYSPTSGNYNEQFF. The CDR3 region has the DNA TGTGCCAGCAGTTACTCCCCGACTAGCGGTAATTACAATGAGCAGTTCTTC.

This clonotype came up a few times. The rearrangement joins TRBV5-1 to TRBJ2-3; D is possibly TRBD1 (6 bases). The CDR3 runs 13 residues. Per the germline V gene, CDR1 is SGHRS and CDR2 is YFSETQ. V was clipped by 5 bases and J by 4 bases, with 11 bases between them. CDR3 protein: CASRDRQADTQYF. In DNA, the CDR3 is TGCGCCAGCAGGGACAGACAGGCAGATACGCAGTATTTT.

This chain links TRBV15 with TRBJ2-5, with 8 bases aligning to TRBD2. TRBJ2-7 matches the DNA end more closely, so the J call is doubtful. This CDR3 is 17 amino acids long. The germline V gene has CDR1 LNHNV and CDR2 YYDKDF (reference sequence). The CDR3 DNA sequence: TGTGCCACCAGCAGAGATGCAATGGCGGGGGGTGCCTACGAGCAGTACTTC. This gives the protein CATSRDAMAGGAYEQYF.

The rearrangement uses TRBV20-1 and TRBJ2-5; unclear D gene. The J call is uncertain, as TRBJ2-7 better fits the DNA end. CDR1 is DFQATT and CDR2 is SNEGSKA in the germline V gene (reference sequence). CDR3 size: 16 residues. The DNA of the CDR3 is TGCAGTGCTAGAGATCAGAGGAAGCGAAGTGGCTACGAGCAGTACTTC. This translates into CSARDQRKRSGYEQYF.

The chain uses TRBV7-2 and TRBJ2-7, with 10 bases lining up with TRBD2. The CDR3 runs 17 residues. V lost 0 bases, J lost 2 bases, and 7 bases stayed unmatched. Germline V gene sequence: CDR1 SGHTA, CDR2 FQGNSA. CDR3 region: CASSLAHGLAVTYEQYF. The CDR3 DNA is TGTGCCAGCAGCTTAGCCCACGGACTAGCGGTTACCTACGAGCAGTACTTC.